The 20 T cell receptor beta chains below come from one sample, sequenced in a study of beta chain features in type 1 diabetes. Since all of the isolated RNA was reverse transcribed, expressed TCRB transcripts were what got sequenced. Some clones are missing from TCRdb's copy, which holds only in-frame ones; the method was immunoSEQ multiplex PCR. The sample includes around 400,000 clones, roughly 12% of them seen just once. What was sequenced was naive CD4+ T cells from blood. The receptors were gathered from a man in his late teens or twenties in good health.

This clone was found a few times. The CDR3 DNA reads as TGTGCCAGCAGCGTAGCACAGGGGGTGGGGATGAACACTGAAGCTTTCTTT. Translated, it gives CASSVAQGVGMNTEAFF. The chain carries TRBV9 and TRBJ1-1, with 8 bases aligning to TRBD1. The CDR3 sequence is 17 residues long. CDR1 is SGDLS and CDR2 is YYNGEE in the germline V gene. Trimming removed 0 bases from V and 0 bases from J; junction bases left unmatched: 7.

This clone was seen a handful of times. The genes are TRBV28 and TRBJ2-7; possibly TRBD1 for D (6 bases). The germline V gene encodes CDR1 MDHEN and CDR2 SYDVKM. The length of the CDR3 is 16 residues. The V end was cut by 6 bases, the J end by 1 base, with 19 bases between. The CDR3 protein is CASRTAATQGSYEQYF. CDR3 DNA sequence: TGTGCCAGCAGGACCGCCGCCACACAGGGTTCCTACGAGCAGTACTTC. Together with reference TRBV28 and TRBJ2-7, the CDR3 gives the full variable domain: DVKVTQSSRYLVKRTGEKVFLECVQDMDHENMFWYRQDPGLGLRLIYFSYDVKMKEKGDIPEGYSVSREKKERFSLILESASTNQTSMYLCASRTAATQGSYEQYFGPGTRLTVT.

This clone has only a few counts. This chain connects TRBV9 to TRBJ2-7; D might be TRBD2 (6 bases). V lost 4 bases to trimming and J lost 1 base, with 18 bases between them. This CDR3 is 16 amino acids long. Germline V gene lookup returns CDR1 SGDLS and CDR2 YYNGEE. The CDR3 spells CASSPRFGLASYEQYF. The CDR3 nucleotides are TGTGCCAGCAGCCCCCGTTTTGGGCTAGCGTCCTACGAGCAGTACTTC.

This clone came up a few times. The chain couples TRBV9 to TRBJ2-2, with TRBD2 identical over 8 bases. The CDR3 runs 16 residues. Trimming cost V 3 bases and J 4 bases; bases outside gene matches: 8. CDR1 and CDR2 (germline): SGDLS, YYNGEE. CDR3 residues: CASSAPSGGGTGELFF. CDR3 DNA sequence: TGTGCCAGCAGCGCCCCCTCCGGGGGGGGCACCGGGGAGCTGTTTTTT.

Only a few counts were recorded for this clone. CDR3 in DNA: TGTGCCAGCAGCTTACGAGGAGCCAAAAACATTCAGTACTTC. Amino acid sequence: CASSLRGAKNIQYF. V and J are TRBV11-1 and TRBJ2-4; D is unresolved. The germline CDR1 and CDR2 sequences are SGHAT and FQDESV (reference sequence). The CDR3 extends over 14 amino acids. Trimming pared 2 bases from V and 0 bases from J, leaving 5 bases between.

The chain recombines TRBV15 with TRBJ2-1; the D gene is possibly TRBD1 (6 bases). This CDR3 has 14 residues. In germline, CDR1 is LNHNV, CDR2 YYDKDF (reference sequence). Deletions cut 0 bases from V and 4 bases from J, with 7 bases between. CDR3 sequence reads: CATSRDTGYNEQFF. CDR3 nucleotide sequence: TGTGCCACCAGCAGAGATACAGGGTACAATGAGCAGTTCTTC.

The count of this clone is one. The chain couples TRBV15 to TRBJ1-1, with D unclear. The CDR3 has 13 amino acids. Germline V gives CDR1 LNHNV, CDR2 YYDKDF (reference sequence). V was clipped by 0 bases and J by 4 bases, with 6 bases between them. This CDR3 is CATSRDYATEAFF. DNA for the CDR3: TGTGCCACCAGCAGAGACTACGCCACTGAAGCTTTCTTT.

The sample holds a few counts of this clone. In DNA form, the CDR3 reads TGTGCCAGCAGCTTTGGGACAGTTTTTACTGAAGCTTTCTTT. Translation gives CASSFGTVFTEAFF. V usage is TRBV7-2 and J usage is TRBJ1-1; 7 nucleotides line up with TRBD1. CDR1 and CDR2 (germline): SGHTA, FQGNSA. The CDR3 has 14 amino acids. The trim removed 3 bases at V and 5 bases at J, leaving 6 bases unmatched. The whole variable domain, remainder taken from reference TRBV7-2 and TRBJ1-1, is GAGVSQSPSNKVTEKGKDVELRCDPISGHTALYWYRQSLGQGLEFLIYFQGNSAPDKSGLPSDRFSAERTGGSVSTLTIQRTQQEDSAVYLCASSFGTVFTEAFFGQGTRLTVV.

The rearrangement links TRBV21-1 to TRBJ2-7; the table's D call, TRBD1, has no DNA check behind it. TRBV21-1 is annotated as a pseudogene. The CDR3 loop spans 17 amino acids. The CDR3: CASSKLNREEWTYEQYF. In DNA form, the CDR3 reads TGTGCCAGCAGCAAACTGAACAGGGAAGAGTGGACCTACGAGCAGTACTTC.

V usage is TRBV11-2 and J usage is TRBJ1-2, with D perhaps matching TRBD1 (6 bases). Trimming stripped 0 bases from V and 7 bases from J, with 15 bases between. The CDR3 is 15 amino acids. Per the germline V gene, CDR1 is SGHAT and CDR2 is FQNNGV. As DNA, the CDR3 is TGTGCCAGCAGCTTAGATTACAGGGTGTTCCCTGGCTACACCTTC. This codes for CASSLDYRVFPGYTF.

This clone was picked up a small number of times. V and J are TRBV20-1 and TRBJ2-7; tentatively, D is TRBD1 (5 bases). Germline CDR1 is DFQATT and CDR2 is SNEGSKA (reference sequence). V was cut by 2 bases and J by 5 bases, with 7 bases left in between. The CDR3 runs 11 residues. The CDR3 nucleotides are TGCAGTGCTAGAAGGGGCGACGAGCAGTACTTC. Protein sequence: CSARRGDEQYF.

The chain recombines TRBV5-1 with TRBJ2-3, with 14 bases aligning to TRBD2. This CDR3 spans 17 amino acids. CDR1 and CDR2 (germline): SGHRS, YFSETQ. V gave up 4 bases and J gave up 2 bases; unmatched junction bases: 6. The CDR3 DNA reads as TGCGCCAGCAGCCCGAGACTAGCGGGAGGGCTCACAGATACGCAGTATTTT. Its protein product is CASSPRLAGGLTDTQYF. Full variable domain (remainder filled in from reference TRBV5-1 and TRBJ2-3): KAGVTQTPRYLIKTRGQQVTLSCSPISGHRSVSWYQQTPGQGLQFLFEYFSETQRNKGNFPGRFSGRQFSNSRSEMNVSTLELGDSALYLCASSPRLAGGLTDTQYFGPGTRLTVL.

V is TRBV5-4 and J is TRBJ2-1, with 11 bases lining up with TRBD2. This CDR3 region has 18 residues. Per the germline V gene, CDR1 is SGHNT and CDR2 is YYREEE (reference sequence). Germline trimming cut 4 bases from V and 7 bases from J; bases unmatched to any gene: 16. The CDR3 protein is CASSAEDSGRAAQNEQFF. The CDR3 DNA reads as TGTGCCAGCAGCGCAGAAGATAGCGGGAGGGCCGCACAAAATGAGCAGTTCTTC.

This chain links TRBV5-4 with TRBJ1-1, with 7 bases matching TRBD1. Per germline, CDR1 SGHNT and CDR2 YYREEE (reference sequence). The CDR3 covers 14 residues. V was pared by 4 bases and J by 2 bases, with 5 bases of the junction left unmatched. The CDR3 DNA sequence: TGTGCCAGCAGCGGGACAGTACAAAACACTGAAGCTTTCTTT. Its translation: CASSGTVQNTEAFF.

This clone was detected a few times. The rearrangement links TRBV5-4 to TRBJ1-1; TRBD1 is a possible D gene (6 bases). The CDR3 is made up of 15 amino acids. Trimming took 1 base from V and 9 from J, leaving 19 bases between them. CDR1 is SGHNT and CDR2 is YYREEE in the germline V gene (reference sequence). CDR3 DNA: TGTGCCAGCAGCTTGTTCGGGCGCGCCGGGACAAAAGCTTTCTTT. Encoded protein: CASSLFGRAGTKAFF.

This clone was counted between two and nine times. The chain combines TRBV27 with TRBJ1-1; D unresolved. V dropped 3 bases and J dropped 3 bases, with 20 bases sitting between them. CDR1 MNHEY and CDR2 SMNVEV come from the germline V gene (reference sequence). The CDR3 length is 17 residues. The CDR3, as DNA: TGTGCCAGCAGTTTGTCGGATTTAGGCCACAGATACACTGAAGCTTTCTTT. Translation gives CASSLSDLGHRYTEAFF.

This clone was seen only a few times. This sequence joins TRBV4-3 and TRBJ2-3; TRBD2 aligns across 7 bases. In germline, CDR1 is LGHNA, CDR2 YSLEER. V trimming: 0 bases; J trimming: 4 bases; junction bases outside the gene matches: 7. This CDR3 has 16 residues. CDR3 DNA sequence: TGCGCCAGCAGCCAAGAATGGGGGAGCGGGGCAGATACGCAGTATTTT. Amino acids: CASSQEWGSGADTQYF.

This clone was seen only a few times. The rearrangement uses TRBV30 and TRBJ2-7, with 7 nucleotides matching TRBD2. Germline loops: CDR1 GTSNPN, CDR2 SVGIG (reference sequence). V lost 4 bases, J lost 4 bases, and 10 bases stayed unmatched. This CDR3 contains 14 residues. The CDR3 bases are TGTGCCTGGACGTATAGCGGGCTACCTTACGAGCAGTACTTC. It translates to CAWTYSGLPYEQYF.

The CDR3 DNA follows: TGTGCCAGCAGTTTATGGGCAGGGACTAACTATGGCTACACCTTC. Protein product: CASSLWAGTNYGYTF. The chain recombines TRBV28 with TRBJ1-2, with D perhaps matching TRBD1 (5 bases). In germline, CDR1 is MDHEN, CDR2 SYDVKM. V lost 0 bases and J lost 0, with 8 bases in between. The CDR3 totals 15 residues.

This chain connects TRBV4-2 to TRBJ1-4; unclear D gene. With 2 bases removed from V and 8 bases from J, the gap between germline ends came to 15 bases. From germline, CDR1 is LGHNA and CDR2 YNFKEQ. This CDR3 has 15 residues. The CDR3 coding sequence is TGTGCCAGCAGCCAACGTCTTATTACTATAGAAAAACTGTTTTTT. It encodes CASSQRLITIEKLFF.